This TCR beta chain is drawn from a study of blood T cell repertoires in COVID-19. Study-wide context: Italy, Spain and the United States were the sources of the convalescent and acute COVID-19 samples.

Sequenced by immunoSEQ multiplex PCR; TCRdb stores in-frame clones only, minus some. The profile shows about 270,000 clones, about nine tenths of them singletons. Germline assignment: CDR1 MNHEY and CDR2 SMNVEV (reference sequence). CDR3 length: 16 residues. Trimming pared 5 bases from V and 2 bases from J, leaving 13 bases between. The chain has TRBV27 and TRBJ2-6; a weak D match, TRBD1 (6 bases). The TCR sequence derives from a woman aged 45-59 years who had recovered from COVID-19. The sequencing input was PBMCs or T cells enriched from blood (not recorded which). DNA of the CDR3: TGTGCCAGCAGTAAACAGGGTTACCCTGGGGCCAACGTCCTGACTTTC. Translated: CASSKQGYPGANVLTF.